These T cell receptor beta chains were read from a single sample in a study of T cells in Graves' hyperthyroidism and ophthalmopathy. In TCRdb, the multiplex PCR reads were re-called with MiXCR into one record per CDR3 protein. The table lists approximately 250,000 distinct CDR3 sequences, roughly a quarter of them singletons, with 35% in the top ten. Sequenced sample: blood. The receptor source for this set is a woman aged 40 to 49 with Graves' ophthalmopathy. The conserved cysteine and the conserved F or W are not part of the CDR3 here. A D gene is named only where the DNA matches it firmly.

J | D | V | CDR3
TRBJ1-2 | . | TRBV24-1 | ATSDFGREGYT
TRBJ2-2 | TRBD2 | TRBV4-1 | ASSQDQSGAQGTGELF
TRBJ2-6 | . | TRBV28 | ASSFLPSGANVLT
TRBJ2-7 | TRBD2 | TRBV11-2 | ASSLVTSGRGHEQY
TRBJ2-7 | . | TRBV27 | ASSPDHSYEQY
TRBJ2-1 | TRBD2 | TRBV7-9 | ASSRGELAGAGRDEQF
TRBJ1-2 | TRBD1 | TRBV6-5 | ASSYSTGGQNYGYT
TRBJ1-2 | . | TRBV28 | ASSLKELYGYT
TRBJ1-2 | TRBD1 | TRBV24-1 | ATSEDRENGYT
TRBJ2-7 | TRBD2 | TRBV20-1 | SATLAGGPSYEQY
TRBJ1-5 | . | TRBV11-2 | ASSFNPRDQPQH
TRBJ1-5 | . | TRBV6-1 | ASRTPEGSNQPQH
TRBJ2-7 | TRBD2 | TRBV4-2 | ASSQQTSGLNEQY
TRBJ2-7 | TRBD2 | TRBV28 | ASSSILAGGPKD
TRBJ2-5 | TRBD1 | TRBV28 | ASRTGGFQETQY
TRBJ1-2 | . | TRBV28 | ASSKGRSQLGT
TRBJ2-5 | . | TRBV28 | ASSHPLETQY
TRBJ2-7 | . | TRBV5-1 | ASSLARDGGNEQY
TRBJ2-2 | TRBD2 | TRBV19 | ASSPQGLALTGELF
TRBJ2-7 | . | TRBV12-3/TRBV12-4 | ASSLAGIYEQY
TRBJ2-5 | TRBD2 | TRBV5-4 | ASSYRTSGRKFQETQY
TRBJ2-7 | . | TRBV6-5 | ASSYSAWGQQY
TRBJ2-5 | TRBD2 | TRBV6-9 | ASSYSGWEGRETQY
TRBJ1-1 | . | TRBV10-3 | AISAGPLAEAF
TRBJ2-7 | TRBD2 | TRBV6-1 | ASRPHLAGGLYEQY
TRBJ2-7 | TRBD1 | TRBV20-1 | SVATGGSYEQY
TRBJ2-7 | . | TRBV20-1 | SARDLRDYEQY
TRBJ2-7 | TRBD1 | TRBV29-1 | SAGQGLGEQY